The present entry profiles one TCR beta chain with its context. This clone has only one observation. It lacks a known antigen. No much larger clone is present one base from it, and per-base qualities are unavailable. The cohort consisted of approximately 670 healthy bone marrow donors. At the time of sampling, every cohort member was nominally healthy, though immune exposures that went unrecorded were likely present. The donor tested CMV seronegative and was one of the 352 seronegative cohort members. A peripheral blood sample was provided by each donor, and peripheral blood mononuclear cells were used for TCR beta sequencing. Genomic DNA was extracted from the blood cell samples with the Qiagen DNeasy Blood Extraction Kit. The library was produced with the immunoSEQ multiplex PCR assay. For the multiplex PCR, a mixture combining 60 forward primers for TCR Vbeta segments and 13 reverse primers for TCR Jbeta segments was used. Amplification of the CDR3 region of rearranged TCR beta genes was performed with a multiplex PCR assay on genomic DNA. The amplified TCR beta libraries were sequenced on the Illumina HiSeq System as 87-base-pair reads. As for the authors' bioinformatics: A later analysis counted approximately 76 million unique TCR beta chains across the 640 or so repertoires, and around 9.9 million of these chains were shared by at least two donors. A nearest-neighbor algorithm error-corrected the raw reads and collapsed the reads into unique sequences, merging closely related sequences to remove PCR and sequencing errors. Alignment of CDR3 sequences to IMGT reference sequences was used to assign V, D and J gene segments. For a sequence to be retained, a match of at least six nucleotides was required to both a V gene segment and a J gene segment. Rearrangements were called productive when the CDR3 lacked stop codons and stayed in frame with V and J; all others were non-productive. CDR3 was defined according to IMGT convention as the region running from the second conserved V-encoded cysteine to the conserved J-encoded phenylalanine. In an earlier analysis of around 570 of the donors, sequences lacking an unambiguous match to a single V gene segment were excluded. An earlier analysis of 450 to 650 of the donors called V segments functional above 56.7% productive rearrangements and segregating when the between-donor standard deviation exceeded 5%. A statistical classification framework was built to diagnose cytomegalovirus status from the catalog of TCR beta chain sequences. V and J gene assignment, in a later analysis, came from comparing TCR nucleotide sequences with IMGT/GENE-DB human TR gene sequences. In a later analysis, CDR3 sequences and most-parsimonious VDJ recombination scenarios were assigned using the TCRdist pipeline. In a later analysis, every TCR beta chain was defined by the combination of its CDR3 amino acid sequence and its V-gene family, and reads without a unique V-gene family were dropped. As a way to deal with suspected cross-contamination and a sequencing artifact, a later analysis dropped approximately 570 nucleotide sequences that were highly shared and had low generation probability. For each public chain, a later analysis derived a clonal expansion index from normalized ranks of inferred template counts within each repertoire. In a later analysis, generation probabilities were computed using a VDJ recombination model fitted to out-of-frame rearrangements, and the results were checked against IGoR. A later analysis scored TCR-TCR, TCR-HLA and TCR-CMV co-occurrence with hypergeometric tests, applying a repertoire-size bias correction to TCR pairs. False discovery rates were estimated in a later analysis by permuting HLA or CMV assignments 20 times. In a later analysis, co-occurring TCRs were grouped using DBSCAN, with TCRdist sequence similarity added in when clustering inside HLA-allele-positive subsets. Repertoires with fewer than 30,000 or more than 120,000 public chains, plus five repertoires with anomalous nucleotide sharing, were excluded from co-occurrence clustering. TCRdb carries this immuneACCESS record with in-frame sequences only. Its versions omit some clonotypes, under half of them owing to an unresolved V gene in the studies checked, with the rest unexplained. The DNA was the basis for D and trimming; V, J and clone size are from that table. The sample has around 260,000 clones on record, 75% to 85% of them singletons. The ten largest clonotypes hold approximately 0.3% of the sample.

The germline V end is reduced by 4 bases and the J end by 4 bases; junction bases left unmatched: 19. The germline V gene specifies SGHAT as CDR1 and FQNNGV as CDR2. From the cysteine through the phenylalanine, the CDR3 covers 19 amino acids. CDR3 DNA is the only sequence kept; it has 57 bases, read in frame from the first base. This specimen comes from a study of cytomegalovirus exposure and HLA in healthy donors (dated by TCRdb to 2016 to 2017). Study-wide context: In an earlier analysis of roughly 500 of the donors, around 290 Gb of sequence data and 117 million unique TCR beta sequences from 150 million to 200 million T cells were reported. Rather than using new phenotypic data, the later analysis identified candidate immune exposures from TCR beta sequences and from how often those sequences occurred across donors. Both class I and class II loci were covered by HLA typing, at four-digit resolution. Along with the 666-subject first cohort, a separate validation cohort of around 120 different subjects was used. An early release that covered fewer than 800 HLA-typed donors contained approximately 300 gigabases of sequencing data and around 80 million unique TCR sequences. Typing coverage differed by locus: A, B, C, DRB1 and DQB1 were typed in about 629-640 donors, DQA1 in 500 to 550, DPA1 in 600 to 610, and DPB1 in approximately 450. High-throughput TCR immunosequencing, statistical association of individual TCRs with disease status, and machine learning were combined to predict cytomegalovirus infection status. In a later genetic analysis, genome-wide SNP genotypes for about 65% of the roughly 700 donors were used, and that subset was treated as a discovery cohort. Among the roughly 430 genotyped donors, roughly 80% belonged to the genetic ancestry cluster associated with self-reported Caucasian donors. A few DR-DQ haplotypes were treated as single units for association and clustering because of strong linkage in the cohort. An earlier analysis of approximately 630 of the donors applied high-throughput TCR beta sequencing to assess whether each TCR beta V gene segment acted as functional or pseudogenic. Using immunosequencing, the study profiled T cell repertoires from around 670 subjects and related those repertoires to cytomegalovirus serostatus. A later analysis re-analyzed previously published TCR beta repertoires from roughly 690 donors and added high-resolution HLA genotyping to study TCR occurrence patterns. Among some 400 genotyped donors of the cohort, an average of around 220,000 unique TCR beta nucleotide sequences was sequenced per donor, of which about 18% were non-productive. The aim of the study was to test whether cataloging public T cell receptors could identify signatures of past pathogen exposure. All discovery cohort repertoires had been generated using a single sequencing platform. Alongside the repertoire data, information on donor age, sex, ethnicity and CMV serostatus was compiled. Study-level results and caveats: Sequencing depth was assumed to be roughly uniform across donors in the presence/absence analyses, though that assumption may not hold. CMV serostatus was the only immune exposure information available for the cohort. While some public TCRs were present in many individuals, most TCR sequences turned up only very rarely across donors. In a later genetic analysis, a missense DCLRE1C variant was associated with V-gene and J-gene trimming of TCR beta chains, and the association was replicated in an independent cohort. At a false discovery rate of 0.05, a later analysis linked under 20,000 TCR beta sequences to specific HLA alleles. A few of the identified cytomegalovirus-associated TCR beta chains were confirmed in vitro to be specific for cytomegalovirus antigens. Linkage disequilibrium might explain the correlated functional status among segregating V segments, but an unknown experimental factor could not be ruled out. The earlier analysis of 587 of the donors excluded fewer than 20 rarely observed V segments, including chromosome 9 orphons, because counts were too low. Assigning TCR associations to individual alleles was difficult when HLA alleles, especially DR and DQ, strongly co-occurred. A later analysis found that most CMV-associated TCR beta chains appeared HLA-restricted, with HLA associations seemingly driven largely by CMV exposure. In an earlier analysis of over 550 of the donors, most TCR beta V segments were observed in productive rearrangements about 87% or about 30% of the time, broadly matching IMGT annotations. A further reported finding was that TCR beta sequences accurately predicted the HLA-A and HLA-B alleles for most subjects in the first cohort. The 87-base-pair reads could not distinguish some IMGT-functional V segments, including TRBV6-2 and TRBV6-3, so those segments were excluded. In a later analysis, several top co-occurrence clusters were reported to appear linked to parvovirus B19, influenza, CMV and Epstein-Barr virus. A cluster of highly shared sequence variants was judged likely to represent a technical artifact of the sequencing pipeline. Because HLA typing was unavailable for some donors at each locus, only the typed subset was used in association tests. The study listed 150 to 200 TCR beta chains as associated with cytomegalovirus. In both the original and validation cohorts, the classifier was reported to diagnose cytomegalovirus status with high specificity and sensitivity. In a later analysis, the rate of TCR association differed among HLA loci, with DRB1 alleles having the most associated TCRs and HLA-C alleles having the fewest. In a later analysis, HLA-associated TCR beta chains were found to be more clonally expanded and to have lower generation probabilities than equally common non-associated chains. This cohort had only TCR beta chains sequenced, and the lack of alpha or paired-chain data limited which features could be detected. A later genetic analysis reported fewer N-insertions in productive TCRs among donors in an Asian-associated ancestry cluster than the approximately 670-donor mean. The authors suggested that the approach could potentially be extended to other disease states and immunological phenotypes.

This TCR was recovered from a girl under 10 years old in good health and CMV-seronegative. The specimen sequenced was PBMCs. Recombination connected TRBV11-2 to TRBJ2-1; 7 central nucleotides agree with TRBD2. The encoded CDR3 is CASSSPGLPTGMDYNEQFF. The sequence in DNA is TGTGCCAGCAGCTCTCCGGGACTACCGACCGGGATGGATTACAATGAGCAGTTCTTC.